The clone carrying this T cell receptor beta chain has just a few counts. As yet, its antigen is unknown. This sample was included in a study of response to subunit inactivated influenza vaccine. Study-wide results and limits: The authors offered the suggestion that each seasonal influenza vaccination recruits few new T cells.

TCRdb reanalysed the RT-PCR reads using MiXCR and keeps one entry per CDR3 protein. The data hold about 500,000 distinct CDR3 sequences, with 16% observed a single time. V dropped 1 base and J dropped 5; count of bases not matched to a gene: 10. The CDR3 extends over 17 amino acids. Germline CDR1 and CDR2: SGHVS and FQNEAQ. The chain combines TRBV7-8 with TRBJ2-5, with 10 nucleotides matching TRBD2. Sequencing was performed on CD4+ T cells sorted from PBMCs, taken 23 to 25 months after vaccination. The sequence was collected from a man in his fifties or sixties who received an inactivated influenza vaccine. The CDR3 DNA follows: TGTGCCAGCAGCTTAGGCGCAGCGGGAGGGCCAGGGGAGACCCAGTACTTC. Amino acids: CASSLGAAGGPGETQYF.